This is a list of T cell receptor beta chains from one sample in a study of T cell changes during pregnancy in multiple sclerosis. TCRdb's table, derived via immunoSEQ multiplex PCR, lists solely in-frame clones and lacks some. The table records around 69,000 clones, about nine tenths of them present only once. The material sequenced was peripheral blood, taken in the third trimester of pregnancy. Receptors were obtained from a female donor with multiple sclerosis, enrolled in a pregnancy study. Each CDR3 is given with its conserved first and last residue. D genes are given only for firm matches. The size field is filled for only some rows; it gives once, few, many or a size class.

TRBD1	TRBJ1-2	-	TRBV28	CASSSHQEPGQGNGYTF	TGTGCCAGCAGTTCGCATCAAGAGCCGGGACAGGGGAATGGCTACACCTTC
-	TRBJ1-5	-	TRBV7-2	CASSDPPTGNQPQHF	TGTGCCAGCAGCGACCCTCCGACAGGAAATCAGCCCCAGCATTTT
-	TRBJ2-7	-	TRBV2	CASTGQSAPFFVGEQYF	TGTGCCAGCACCGGACAGTCAGCTCCGTTTTTTGTGGGCGAGCAGTACTTC
TRBD2	TRBJ2-5	-	TRBV2	CASSGGGPAGGRETQYF	TGTGCCAGCAGTGGGGGAGGTCCAGCGGGGGGGCGAGAGACCCAGTACTTC
-	TRBJ2-3	few	TRBV6-1	CASSDRPAGADTQYF	TGTGCCAGCAGTGATAGACCAGCCGGGGCAGATACGCAGTATTTT
-	TRBJ2-3	-	TRBV6-5	CASSYSWPGYDDTQYF	TGTGCCAGCAGTTACTCGTGGCCAGGTTATGATGATACGCAGTATTTT
-	TRBJ2-1	once	TRBV2	CASSDLARDEQFF	TGTGCCAGCAGTGACCTAGCTAGGGATGAGCAGTTCTTC
-	TRBJ1-1	-	TRBV11-1	CASSLVRMNTEAFF	TGTGCCAGCAGCTTAGTCAGGATGAACACTGAAGCTTTCTTT
-	TRBJ1-4	-	TRBV7-6	CASSLRPPGVPESRNEKLFF	TGTGCCAGCAGCTTACGCCCCCCAGGGGTGCCAGAATCACGAAATGAAAAACTGTTTTTT
TRBD1	TRBJ1-2	-	TRBV18	CASSPFRDRGDNGYTF	TGTGCCAGCTCACCCTTCCGGGACAGGGGTGATAATGGCTACACCTTC
TRBD2	TRBJ2-1	-	TRBV5-4	CASSPSGGAYNEQFF	TGTGCCAGCAGCCCTAGCGGGGGGGCCTACAATGAGCAGTTCTTC
-	TRBJ1-1	-	TRBV4-1	CASSQAVLNTEAFF	TGCGCCAGCAGCCAAGCAGTTCTGAACACTGAAGCTTTCTTT
TRBD2	TRBJ2-7	-	TRBV2	CASSEPPWGLAGTYEQYF	TGTGCCAGCAGTGAACCCCCTTGGGGGCTAGCGGGGACCTACGAGCAGTACTTC
-	TRBJ2-2	-	TRBV7-2	CASSLWGPGTGELFF	TGTGCCAGCAGCCTCTGGGGTCCGGGGACCGGGGAGCTGTTTTTT
TRBD1	TRBJ2-2	-	TRBV6-1	CATPGQGLRELFF	TGTGCCACCCCGGGACAGGGATTAAGGGAGCTGTTTTTT
-	TRBJ1-1	-	TRBV7-9	CASSLNRDKNTEAFF	TGTGCCAGCAGCTTAAATCGGGACAAGAACACTGAAGCTTTCTTT
-	TRBJ1-2	few	TRBV7-8	CASSLAAGKDGYTF	TGTGCCAGCAGCTTAGCGGCGGGGAAAGATGGCTACACCTTC
TRBD1	TRBJ1-2	-	TRBV5-6	CASSWDRGGNYGYTF	TGTGCCAGCAGCTGGGACAGGGGAGGGAACTATGGCTACACCTTC
TRBD1	TRBJ2-7	-	TRBV7-9	CASSPSLRTGGYEQYF	TGTGCCAGCAGCCCCAGCCTCCGGACAGGGGGCTACGAGCAGTACTTC
-	TRBJ1-2	-	TRBV7-2	CASSFGRGVDGYTF	TGTGCCAGCAGCTTCGGGCGGGGGGTAGATGGCTACACCTTC
-	TRBJ2-3	once	TRBV4-1	CASSLLWADTQYF	TGCGCCAGCAGCCTCCTATGGGCGGATACGCAGTATTTT
-	TRBJ1-2	-	TRBV30	CAWTDVRGRDYTF	TGTGCCTGGACGGATGTAAGAGGGAGAGACTACACCTTC
-	TRBJ1-2	-	TRBV30	CAWSGFSRRTDGYGYTF	TGTGCCTGGAGTGGGTTTAGCCGGAGGACAGACGGCTATGGCTACACCTTC
-	TRBJ2-2	once	TRBV19	CASSRGFTSGELFF	TGTGCCAGCTCCCGGGGGTTCACTTCCGGGGAGCTGTTTTTT
-	TRBJ1-4	-	TRBV7-9	CASSLSEAEKLFF	TGTGCCAGCAGCTTATCCGAGGCTGAAAAACTGTTTTTT
-	TRBJ1-2	-	TRBV5-1	CASSFLPGPGGHYGYTF	TGCGCCAGCAGCTTCCTCCCGGGTCCGGGGGGGCACTATGGCTACACCTTC
TRBD1	TRBJ1-5	-	TRBV2	CASSLTGKGPQPQHF	TGTGCCAGCAGTTTGACAGGGAAGGGGCCTCAGCCCCAGCATTTT
TRBD1	TRBJ1-2	-	TRBV6-5	CASSYRGLDNYGYTF	TGTGCCAGCAGTTACAGGGGGCTAGATAACTATGGCTACACCTTC
-	TRBJ2-1	-	TRBV5-4	CASSLVSRYNEQFF	TGTGCCAGCAGCTTGGTTTCTCGGTACAATGAGCAGTTCTTC
-	TRBJ1-5	-	TRBV4-1	CASSHYRDSNQPQHF	TGCGCCAGCAGCCATTACAGGGATAGCAATCAGCCCCAGCATTTT
TRBD1	TRBJ1-2	-	TRBV9	CASSVQQGWYYGYTF	TGTGCCAGCAGCGTACAACAGGGGTGGTACTATGGCTACACCTTC
-	TRBJ1-1	-	TRBV10-2	CASRGLGAEAFF	TGCGCCAGCAGGGGATTAGGGGCTGAAGCTTTCTTT
-	TRBJ2-5	-	TRBV5-4	CASSLARGETQYF	TGTGCCAGCAGCTTGGCCAGGGGAGAGACCCAGTACTTC
-	TRBJ1-2	-	TRBV18	CASSGDIHGYTF	TGTGCCAGCTCAGGGGACATTCATGGCTACACCTTC
-	TRBJ2-3	-	TRBV7-9	CASSLSWGGKISDTQYF	TGTGCCAGCAGCCTTAGTTGGGGGGGCAAGATATCAGATACGCAGTATTTT
-	TRBJ1-2	-	TRBV5-4	CASSNSNYGYTF	TGTGCCAGCAGCAACAGTAACTATGGCTACACCTTC
TRBD1	TRBJ2-7	-	TRBV7-3	CASSPDRYTYEQYF	TGTGCCAGCAGCCCGGACAGGTATACCTACGAGCAGTACTTC
-	TRBJ1-4	-	TRBV5-1	CASSLAFPEKLFF	TGCGCCAGCAGCTTGGCCTTCCCTGAAAAACTGTTTTTT
TRBD1	TRBJ1-1	-	TRBV7-6	CASSLTRDRGAEAFF	TGTGCCAGCAGCTTAACTAGGGACAGGGGGGCTGAAGCTTTCTTT
TRBD2	TRBJ2-7	-	TRBV30	CAYRLAGGTREQYF	TGTGCCTACCGACTAGCGGGGGGGACGAGGGAGCAGTACTTC
TRBD1	TRBJ2-5	-	TRBV7-9	CASSAGQGREETQYF	TGTGCCAGCAGCGCGGGACAGGGGAGAGAAGAGACCCAGTACTTC
-	TRBJ2-2	-	TRBV9	CASSTGLGPGELFF	TGTGCCAGCAGCACCGGGTTAGGTCCCGGGGAGCTGTTTTTT
-	TRBJ1-1	-	TRBV5-1	CASSPAAGNTEAFF	TGCGCCAGCAGCCCCGCGGCGGGGAACACTGAAGCTTTCTTT
-	TRBJ2-1	-	TRBV9	CASSVAGGRGTYNEQFF	TGTGCCAGCAGCGTAGCGGGCGGCAGGGGTACCTACAATGAGCAGTTCTTC
-	TRBJ2-7	-	TRBV20-1	CSAPQFRGQYF	TGCAGTGCCCCGCAGTTTAGAGGGCAGTACTTC
TRBD1	TRBJ2-5	-	TRBV6-5	CASSQDRGHPETQYF	TGTGCCAGCAGCCAGGACAGGGGTCATCCGGAGACCCAGTACTTC
-	TRBJ2-7	-	TRBV4-1	CASSEDLIYEQYF	TGCGCCAGCAGCGAGGACTTGATTTACGAGCAGTACTTC
-	TRBJ2-4	-	TRBV5-4	CASSPRGALAKNIQYF	TGTGCCAGCAGCCCCCGGGGGGCCCTAGCCAAAAACATTCAGTACTTC
-	TRBJ2-7	-	TRBV2	CASERTDYEQYF	TGTGCCAGCGAGAGGACAGACTACGAGCAGTACTTC
-	TRBJ1-1	-	TRBV5-8	CASSLDGAGGTEAFF	TGTGCCAGCAGCTTGGATGGGGCAGGAGGGACTGAAGCTTTCTTT
TRBD1	TRBJ2-3	few	TRBV10-3	CAITGTGADTQYF	TGTGCCATCACGGGGACAGGGGCAGATACGCAGTATTTT
TRBD1	TRBJ1-5	-	TRBV15	CATSRGQGEGNQPQHF	TGTGCCACCAGCAGAGGACAGGGGGAAGGTAATCAGCCCCAGCATTTT
-	TRBJ1-1	-	TRBV27	CASSLLPGRGNTEAFF	TGTGCCAGCAGTTTATTACCGGGCAGGGGGAACACTGAAGCTTTCTTT
-	TRBJ1-6	once	TRBV2	CASRRQASNSPLHF	TGTGCCAGCAGGCGACAGGCGAGCAATTCACCCCTCCACTTT
-	TRBJ2-7	-	TRBV2	CASSLGGGPYEQYF	TGTGCCAGCAGTCTAGGGGGGGGGCCCTACGAGCAGTACTTC